The 4 T cell receptor beta chains below all came from one sample that was sequenced in a study of T cell responses to AZD1222 COVID-19 vaccine. Sequenced by immunoSEQ multiplex PCR; TCRdb stores in-frame clones only, minus some. The sample contains 150,000 to 160,000 clones, more than 90% of which appear only once. The sample was peripheral blood, taken on day 0 of AZD1222 vaccination. The receptors were gathered from an adult in good health.

The V and J genes are TRBV7-9 and TRBJ1-1; D is perhaps TRBD1 (5 bases). Trimming took off 1 base at V and 4 bases at J, with 13 bases between the two ends. The length of the CDR3 is 15 residues. Germline V gene sequence: CDR1 SEHNR, CDR2 FQNEAQ (reference sequence). The CDR3 bases are TGTGCCAGCAGCTTAGATTCAGGGTTGAGCACTGAAGCTTTCTTT. It translates to CASSLDSGLSTEAFF. Filled out from reference TRBV7-9 and TRBJ1-1, the complete variable domain reads DTGVSQNPRHKITKRGQNVTFRCDPISEHNRLYWYRQTLGQGPEFLTYFQNEAQLEKSRLLSDRFSAERPKGSFSTLEIQRTEQGDSAMYLCASSLDSGLSTEAFFGQGTRLTVV.

The rearrangement joins TRBV27 to TRBJ1-5, with a weak D call TRBD1 (5 bases). Germline loops: CDR1 MNHEY, CDR2 SMNVEV (reference sequence). The CDR3 has 15 residues. Trimming left V 7 bases short and J 4 bases short, with 17 bases between. The CDR3 DNA sequence: TGTGCCAGCACCCCGGAGTGGGGGGGAAATCAGCCCCAGCATTTT. Its translation is CASTPEWGGNQPQHF.

The CDR3 loop is CASSWGTGSNQPQHF. The CDR3 DNA sequence: TGTGCCAGCTCCTGGGGGACAGGAAGCAATCAGCCCCAGCATTTT. The V gene is TRBV19, the J gene TRBJ1-5; TRBD1 aligns across 8 bases. The V segment lost 9 bases and the J segment 1 base; nucleotides outside the gene matches: 8. The CDR3 is made up of 15 amino acids. Germline assignment: CDR1 LNHDA and CDR2 SQIVND (reference sequence).

The chain is built from TRBV11-3 and TRBJ1-3; D call uncertain. The CDR3 totals 15 residues. V was clipped by 3 bases and J by 2 bases, with 11 bases between them. Germline loops: CDR1 SGHNT, CDR2 YENEEA. CDR3 amino acids: CASSFGEAPGNTIYF. CDR3 nucleotides: TGTGCCAGCAGCTTTGGGGAAGCCCCTGGAAACACCATATATTTT.